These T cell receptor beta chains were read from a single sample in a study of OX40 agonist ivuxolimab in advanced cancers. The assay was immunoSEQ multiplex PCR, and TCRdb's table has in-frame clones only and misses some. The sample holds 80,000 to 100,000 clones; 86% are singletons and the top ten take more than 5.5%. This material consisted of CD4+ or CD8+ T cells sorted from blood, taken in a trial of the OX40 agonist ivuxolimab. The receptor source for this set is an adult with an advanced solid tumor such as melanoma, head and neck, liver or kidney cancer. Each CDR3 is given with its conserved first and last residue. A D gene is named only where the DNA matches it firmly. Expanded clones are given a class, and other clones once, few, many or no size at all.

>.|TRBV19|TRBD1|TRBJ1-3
CASRIGGIAGNTIYF
TGTGCCAGTAGGATAGGGGGCATCGCTGGAAACACCATATATTTT
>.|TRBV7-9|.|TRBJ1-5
CASAGDASNQPQHF
TGTGCCAGCGCAGGTGACGCTAGCAATCAGCCCCAGCATTTT
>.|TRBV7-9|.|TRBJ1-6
CASEEGIDSPLHF
TGTGCCAGTGAGGAGGGTATAGATTCACCCCTCCACTTT
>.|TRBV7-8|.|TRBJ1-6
CASSLFRGLDNSPLHF
TGTGCCAGCAGCTTATTCCGCGGACTGGATAATTCACCCCTCCACTTT
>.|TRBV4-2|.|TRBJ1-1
CASSLGGVNTEAFF
TGTGCCAGCAGCTTGGGGGGTGTAAACACTGAAGCTTTCTTT
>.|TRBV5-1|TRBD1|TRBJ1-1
CASSLGLKGADTEAFF
TGCGCCAGCAGCTTGGGCCTTAAGGGGGCGGACACTGAAGCTTTCTTT
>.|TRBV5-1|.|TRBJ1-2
CASSTGMLDYGYTF
TGCGCCAGCAGCACGGGTATGCTGGACTATGGCTACACCTTC
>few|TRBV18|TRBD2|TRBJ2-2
CASSPWTSGTGELFF
TGTGCCAGCTCACCGTGGACTAGCGGGACCGGGGAGCTGTTTTTT
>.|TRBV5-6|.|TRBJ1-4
CASSLGPRVNEKLFF
TGTGCCAGCAGCTTAGGACCTCGTGTTAATGAAAAACTGTTTTTT
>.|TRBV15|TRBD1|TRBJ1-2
CATSSQTGNGYTF
TGTGCCACCAGCAGCCAGACAGGGAATGGCTACACCTTC
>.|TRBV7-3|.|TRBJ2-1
CASSFALSGGDEQFF
TGTGCCAGCAGCTTTGCCCTTAGCGGCGGGGATGAGCAGTTCTTC
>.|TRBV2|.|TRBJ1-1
CASKYQGMNTEAFF
TGTGCCAGCAAGTACCAGGGGATGAACACTGAAGCTTTCTTT
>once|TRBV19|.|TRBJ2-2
CASKEVHTGELFF
TGTGCCAGTAAGGAGGTACACACCGGGGAGCTGTTTTTT
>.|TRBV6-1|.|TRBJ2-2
CASRAGELFF
TGTGCCAGCAGAGCCGGGGAGCTGTTTTTT
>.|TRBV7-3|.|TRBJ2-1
CASSRGGAGNEQFF
TGTGCCAGCAGCCGAGGGGGAGCTGGTAATGAGCAGTTCTTC
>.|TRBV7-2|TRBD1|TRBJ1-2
CASSEYTGARASGYTF
TGTGCCAGCAGCGAATATACAGGGGCTCGGGCTTCTGGCTACACCTTC
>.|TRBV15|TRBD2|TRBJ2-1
CATSRDRTSHDEQFF
TGTGCCACCAGCAGAGATAGGACTAGTCACGATGAGCAGTTCTTC
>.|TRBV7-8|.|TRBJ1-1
CASSLGGLHLGGAFF
TGTGCCAGCAGCTTAGGGGGACTCCATCTCGGGGGCGCTTTCTTT